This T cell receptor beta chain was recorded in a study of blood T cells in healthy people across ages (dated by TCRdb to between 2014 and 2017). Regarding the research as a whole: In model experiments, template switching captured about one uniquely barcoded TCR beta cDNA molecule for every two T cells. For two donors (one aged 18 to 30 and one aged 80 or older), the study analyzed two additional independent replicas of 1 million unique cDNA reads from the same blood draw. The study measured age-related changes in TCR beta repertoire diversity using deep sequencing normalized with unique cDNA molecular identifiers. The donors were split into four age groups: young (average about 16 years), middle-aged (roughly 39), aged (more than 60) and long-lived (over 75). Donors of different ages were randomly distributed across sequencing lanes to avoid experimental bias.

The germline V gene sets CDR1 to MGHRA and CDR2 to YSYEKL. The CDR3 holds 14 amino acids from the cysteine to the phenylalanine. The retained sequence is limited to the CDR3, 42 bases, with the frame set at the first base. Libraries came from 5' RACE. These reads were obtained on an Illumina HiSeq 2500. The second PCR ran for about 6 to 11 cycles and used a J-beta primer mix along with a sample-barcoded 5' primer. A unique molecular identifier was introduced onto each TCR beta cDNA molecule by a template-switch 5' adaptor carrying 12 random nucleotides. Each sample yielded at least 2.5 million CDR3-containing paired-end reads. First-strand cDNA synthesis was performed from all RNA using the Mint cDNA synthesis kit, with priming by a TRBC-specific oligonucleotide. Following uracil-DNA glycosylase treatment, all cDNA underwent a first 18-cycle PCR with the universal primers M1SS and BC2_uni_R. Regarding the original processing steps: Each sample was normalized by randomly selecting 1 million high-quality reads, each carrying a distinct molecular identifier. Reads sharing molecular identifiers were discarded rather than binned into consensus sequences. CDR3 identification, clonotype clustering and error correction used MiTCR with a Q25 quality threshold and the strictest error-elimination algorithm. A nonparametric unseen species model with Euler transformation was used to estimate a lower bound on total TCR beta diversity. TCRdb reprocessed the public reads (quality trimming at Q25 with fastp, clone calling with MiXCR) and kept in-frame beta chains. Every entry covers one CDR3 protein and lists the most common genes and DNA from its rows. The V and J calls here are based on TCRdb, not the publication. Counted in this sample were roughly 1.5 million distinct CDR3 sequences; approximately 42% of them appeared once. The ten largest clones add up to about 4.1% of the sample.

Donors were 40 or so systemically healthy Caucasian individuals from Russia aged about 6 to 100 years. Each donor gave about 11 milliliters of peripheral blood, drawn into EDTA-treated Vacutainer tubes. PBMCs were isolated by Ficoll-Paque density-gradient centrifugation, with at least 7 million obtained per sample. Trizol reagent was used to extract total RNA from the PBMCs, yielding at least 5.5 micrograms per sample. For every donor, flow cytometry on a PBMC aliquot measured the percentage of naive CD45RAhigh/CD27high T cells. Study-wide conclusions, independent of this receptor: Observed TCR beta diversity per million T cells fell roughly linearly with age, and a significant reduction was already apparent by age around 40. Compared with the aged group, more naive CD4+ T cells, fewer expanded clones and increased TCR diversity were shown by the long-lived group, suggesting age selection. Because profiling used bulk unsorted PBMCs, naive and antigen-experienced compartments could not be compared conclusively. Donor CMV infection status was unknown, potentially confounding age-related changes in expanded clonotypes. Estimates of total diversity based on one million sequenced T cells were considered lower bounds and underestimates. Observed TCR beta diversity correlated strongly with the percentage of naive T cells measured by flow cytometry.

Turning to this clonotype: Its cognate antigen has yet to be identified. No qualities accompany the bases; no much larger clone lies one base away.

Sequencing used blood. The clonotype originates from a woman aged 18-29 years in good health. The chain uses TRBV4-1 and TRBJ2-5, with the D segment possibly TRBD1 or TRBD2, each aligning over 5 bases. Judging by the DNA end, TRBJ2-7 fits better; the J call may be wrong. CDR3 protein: CASSQGQGVDEQYF. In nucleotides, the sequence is TGCGCCAGCAGCCAAGGGCAGGGAGTCGACGAGCAGTACTTC.